The source of this T cell receptor (beta chain) is a study of cytomegalovirus exposure and HLA in healthy donors. Across the study: For the 300 to 450 genotyped donors, 65% to 90% fell within the Caucasian-associated ancestry cluster. Findings and caveats of the study: Sequences of the TCR beta chain were said to predict the HLA-A and HLA-B alleles of most subjects accurately. A further, later analysis showed that HLA-associated TCR beta chains (compared with equally common others) were more clonally expanded. Using the classifier, cytomegalovirus status was reportedly diagnosed with high specificity and sensitivity.

As for this clone: The antigen remains undetermined. Germline is not matched at one junction end, which may reflect a read error.

PCR primers comprised 60 Vbeta and 13 Jbeta primers. Assay: immunoSEQ multiplex PCR; the TCRdb copy retains only in-frame clones and omits some. In the table there are around 150,000 clones, about four fifths of which are singletons. The CDR3 contains 16 residues. Germline-derived CDR1 and CDR2 are SEHNR and FQNEAQ (reference sequence). The specimen sequenced was PBMCs. This clonotype was sampled from a man in his fifties in good health and CMV-seropositive. The chain recombines TRBV7-9 with TRBJ2-1, with TRBD2 matching 15 bases. CDR3 nucleotides: TGTTCCAGCAGCCGCGGACTAGCGGGAGGGAGCAGTCAGCAGTTCTTC. Translating gives CSSSRGLAGGSSQQFF.